The 5 T cell receptor beta chains reported below all come from one sample, sequenced in a study of T cell responses to AZD1222 COVID-19 vaccine. The data were produced by immunoSEQ multiplex PCR, yet TCRdb's version contains in-frame clones alone and is incomplete. The sample carries 130,000 to 150,000 clones, around 90% recorded once. This specimen was peripheral blood, taken on day 0 of AZD1222 vaccination. These receptors all come from an adult in good health.

The V and J genes are TRBV18 and TRBJ2-7, with TRBD2 matching 11 bases. Germline V gene lookup returns CDR1 KGHSH and CDR2 LQKENI. Unmatched junction bases numbered 12, after V lost 4 bases and J lost 7 bases. The CDR3 covers 16 residues. This CDR3 reads CASSLQYGTSGGEQYF. In DNA, the CDR3 is TGTGCCAGCTCACTCCAATACGGGACTAGCGGAGGGGAGCAGTACTTC.

The V gene is TRBV27, the J gene TRBJ1-5; unclear D gene. This CDR3 comprises 17 residues. V was shortened by 5 bases and J by 2 bases, with 19 bases between the two germline ends. The germline V gene encodes CDR1 MNHEY and CDR2 SMNVEV (reference sequence). The CDR3 reads CASSAYRGGDGNQPQHF. The CDR3 DNA follows: TGTGCCAGCAGTGCCTACCGCGGCGGGGATGGCAATCAGCCCCAGCATTTT.

The genes are TRBV6-6 and TRBJ2-1, with 7 bases identical to TRBD2. J lost 2 bases, V lost 7 bases, and 5 bases had no gene match. CDR3 length equals 14 residues. CDR1 and CDR2 from the germline V gene are MNHNY and SVGAGI (reference sequence). The chain's CDR3 is CASTRGVAYNEQFF. Written as DNA, the CDR3 is TGTGCCAGCACCCGGGGGGTAGCCTACAATGAGCAGTTCTTC.

This rearrangement joins TRBV10-2 to TRBJ2-3, with D possibly being TRBD2 (7 bases). The V end lost 6 bases, the J end lost 3 bases, and 16 bases lay between the germline ends. This CDR3 has 15 amino acids. The germline V gene has CDR1 WSHSY and CDR2 SAAADI. This CDR3 is CASRGSGGRTDTQYF. The CDR3 DNA sequence: TGCGCCAGCAGGGGGTCGGGGGGCAGGACAGATACGCAGTATTTT.

The V gene is TRBV20-1, the J gene TRBJ2-7, with 7 bases fitting TRBD2. Germline CDR1 DFQATT, CDR2 SNEGSKA (reference sequence). The CDR3 is 12 amino acids. With 3 bases clipped from V and 5 bases from J, the junction kept 4 bases outside the gene matches. CDR3 residues: CSASETSNEQYF. CDR3 in DNA: TGCAGTGCTAGTGAGACTAGCAACGAGCAGTACTTC.